These T cell receptor beta chains were read from a single sample in a study of blood T cell repertoires in COVID-19. Some clones are missing from TCRdb's copy, which holds only in-frame ones; the method was immunoSEQ multiplex PCR. The sample lists more than 85,000 clones, 80% to 95% occurring once. The sample consisted of peripheral blood. The receptor source for this set is a woman aged 45 to 65 with COVID-19, enrolled during active disease. Each CDR3 is given with its conserved first and last residue. The order of the fields is J gene, clone size, D gene, V gene, CDR3 protein, CDR3 DNA. D genes are given only for firm matches. Size is omitted from some rows. Given values are once, few, many or a class for expanded clones.

>TRBJ1-1|-|-|TRBV13
CASSLVGRTEAFF
TGTGCCAGCAGCTTAGTGGGGCGGACTGAAGCTTTCTTT
>TRBJ1-1|-|-|TRBV2
CASSVKGDTEAFF
TGTGCCAGCAGTGTTAAGGGGGACACTGAAGCTTTCTTT
>TRBJ1-3|-|-|TRBV7-8
CASSMSPWGSPLSGNTIYF
TGTGCCAGCAGCATGTCGCCTTGGGGCTCCCCCCTCTCTGGAAACACCATATATTTT
>TRBJ1-1|-|-|TRBV12-3/TRBV12-4
CASSLVSNTEAFF
TGTGCCAGCAGTTTAGTATCCAACACTGAAGCTTTCTTT
>TRBJ2-1|-|TRBD1|TRBV19
CASSIPGQGQFF
TGTGCCAGTAGTATCCCGGGACAGGGGCAGTTCTTC
>TRBJ2-3|-|-|TRBV28
CASSLFPRRSTDTQYF
TGTGCCAGCAGTTTATTCCCCCGCAGGAGCACAGATACGCAGTATTTT
>TRBJ2-3|-|TRBD1|TRBV6-5
CASRPTTGDTQYF
TGTGCCAGCAGACCCACGACAGGGGATACGCAGTATTTT
>TRBJ1-2|-|-|TRBV5-6
CASSFLNGYTF
TGTGCCAGCAGCTTTTTAAATGGCTACACCTTC
>TRBJ1-1|few|-|TRBV13
CASTQNAMNTEAFF
TGTGCCAGCACACAGAACGCTATGAACACTGAAGCTTTCTTT
>TRBJ1-1|-|TRBD1|TRBV12-3/TRBV12-4
CASSLKGAAFF
TGTGCCAGCAGTTTAAAGGGGGCGGCTTTCTTT
>TRBJ2-7|-|TRBD2|TRBV18
CASSHSGGNFYEQYF
TGTGCCAGCTCACATAGCGGGGGGAATTTTTACGAGCAGTACTTC
>TRBJ1-3|-|-|TRBV19
CASSPGTLGNTIYF
TGTGCCAGTAGTCCCGGGACACTCGGAAACACCATATATTTT
>TRBJ1-6|-|-|TRBV10-2
CASSESTRGSPLHF
TGCGCCAGCAGTGAGTCGACGCGGGGATCACCCCTCCACTTT
>TRBJ1-3|-|TRBD1|TRBV5-1
CASSAISSGTGAGNTIYF
TGCGCCAGCAGCGCTATCTCTTCCGGGACAGGAGCTGGAAACACCATATATTTT
>TRBJ2-1|-|TRBD2|TRBV7-6
CASSLLQTSGQVVDNEQFF
TGTGCCAGCAGCTTACTCCAGACTAGCGGTCAAGTGGTAGACAATGAGCAGTTCTTC
>TRBJ1-3|-|-|TRBV7-2
CASSPAPITNTIYF
TGTGCCAGCAGCCCTGCGCCAATTACTAACACCATATATTTT
>TRBJ2-2|-|-|TRBV18
CASSPGLFTGELFF
TGTGCCAGCTCACCAGGACTGTTCACCGGGGAGCTGTTTTTT
>TRBJ1-4|-|-|TRBV30
CAWRIGGQKLFF
TGTGCCTGGAGGATCGGGGGGCAAAAACTGTTTTTT
>TRBJ2-7|-|-|TRBV9
CASSASTSYEQYF
TGTGCCAGCAGCGCCTCGACTAGCTACGAGCAGTACTTC
>TRBJ2-3|-|-|TRBV3-1/TRBV3-2
CASSQDVGGDPDTQYF
TGTGCCAGCAGCCAAGATGTGGGAGGTGACCCAGATACGCAGTATTTT
>TRBJ1-5|-|-|TRBV9
CASSPGSFNQPQHF
TGTGCCAGCAGCCCGGGGAGCTTCAATCAGCCCCAGCATTTT
>TRBJ1-6|-|TRBD1|TRBV3-1/TRBV3-2
CASSPGTGSVRPLHF
TGTGCCAGCAGCCCTGGGACAGGGAGTGTCAGGCCCCTCCACTTT
>TRBJ1-2|-|-|TRBV5-6
CASSGEVGYTF
TGTGCCAGCAGCGGTGAGGTTGGCTACACCTTC
>TRBJ2-3|once|-|TRBV11-2
CASSSSQGGTDTQYF
TGTGCCAGCAGCTCCTCACAGGGTGGCACAGATACGCAGTATTTT
>TRBJ2-3|-|-|TRBV7-2
CASSLFLGRGDTQYF
TGTGCCAGCAGCTTATTTCTCGGGCGAGGGGATACGCAGTATTTT
>TRBJ1-1|-|-|TRBV10-3
CAISDVFGPRGNTEAFF
TGTGCCATCAGTGATGTTTTTGGCCCCCGGGGAAACACTGAAGCTTTCTTT
>TRBJ2-3|-|TRBD2|TRBV29-1
CSIPGTSGATQYF
TGCAGCATCCCCGGGACTAGCGGAGCTACGCAGTATTTT
>TRBJ1-3|-|TRBD1|TRBV28
CASSLPGTGGNTIYF
TGTGCCAGCAGTCTCCCCGGGACAGGCGGAAACACCATATATTTT
>TRBJ1-1|-|-|TRBV5-5
CASSAPGDAGSTEAFF
TGTGCCAGCAGCGCCCCGGGGGACGCCGGGAGCACTGAAGCTTTCTTT
>TRBJ1-5|-|-|TRBV2
CASSRDSNQPQHF
TGTGCCAGCAGTCGCGACAGTAATCAGCCCCAGCATTTT
>TRBJ2-3|-|-|TRBV24-1
CATSATSNTDTQYF
TGTGCCACCAGCGCGACTAGTAACACAGATACGCAGTATTTT
>TRBJ1-1|-|TRBD1|TRBV6-4
CASSDSYNTGTEEAFF
TGTGCCAGCAGTGACTCCTACAATACCGGGACAGAAGAAGCTTTCTTT
>TRBJ1-6|-|-|TRBV18
CASSLGRQREPLHF
TGTGCCAGCTCACTAGGGAGGCAGCGGGAACCCCTCCACTTT
>TRBJ1-2|-|-|TRBV9
CASSVDPGPIGGYTF
TGTGCCAGCAGCGTAGACCCCGGCCCCATCGGGGGCTACACCTTC
>TRBJ1-1|-|TRBD1|TRBV18
CASSGQGGNTEAFF
TGTGCCAGCTCTGGACAGGGAGGGAACACTGAAGCTTTCTTT
>TRBJ2-5|once|-|TRBV3-1/TRBV3-2
CASSHGPETQYF
TGTGCCAGCAGCCATGGCCCAGAGACCCAGTACTTC
>TRBJ1-2|-|-|TRBV28
CASSFRRGSGYTF
TGTGCCAGCAGTTTCAGAAGGGGATCCGGCTACACCTTC
>TRBJ1-2|-|TRBD1|TRBV5-6
CASSLAQGVYGYTF
TGTGCCAGCAGCTTGGCCCAGGGGGTCTATGGCTACACCTTC